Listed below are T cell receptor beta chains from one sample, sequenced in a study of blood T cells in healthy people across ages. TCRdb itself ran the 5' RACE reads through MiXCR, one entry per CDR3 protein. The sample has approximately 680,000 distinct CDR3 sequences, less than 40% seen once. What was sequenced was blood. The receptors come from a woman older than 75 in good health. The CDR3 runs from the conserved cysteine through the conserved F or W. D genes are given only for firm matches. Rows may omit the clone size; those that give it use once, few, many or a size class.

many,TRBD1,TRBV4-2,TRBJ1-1,CASSQDVGGNTEAFF,TGTGCCAGCAGCCAAGATGTAGGGGGCAACACTGAAGCTTTCTTT
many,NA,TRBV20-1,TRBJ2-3,CSARRDTQYF,TGCAGTGCTAGAAGGGATACGCAGTATTTT
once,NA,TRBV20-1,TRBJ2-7,CSTSYEQYF,TGCAGTACCTCCTACGAGCAGTACTTC
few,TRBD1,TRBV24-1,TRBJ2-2,CATSESGTGTGELFF,TGTGCCACCAGTGAGTCCGGGACAGGGACCGGGGAGCTGTTTTTT
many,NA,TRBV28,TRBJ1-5,CASSSDINSNQPQHF,TGTGCCAGCAGCTCCGACATCAATAGCAATCAGCCCCAGCATTTT
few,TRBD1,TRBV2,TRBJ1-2,CASRPEIQGNYGYTF,TGTGCCAGCAGACCCGAGATACAGGGGAACTATGGCTACACCTTC
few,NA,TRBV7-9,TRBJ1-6,CASSLGGYYNSPLHF,TGTGCCAGCAGCTTAGGGGGGTACTATAATTCACCCCTCCACTTT
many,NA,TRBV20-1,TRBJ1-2,CSAYGEIQGLYGYTF,TGCAGTGCTTACGGAGAGATCCAGGGTCTCTATGGCTACACCTTC
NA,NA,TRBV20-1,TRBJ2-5,CSAREMVRVRETQYF,TGCAGTGCTAGAGAAATGGTCAGGGTCAGGGAGACCCAGTACTTC
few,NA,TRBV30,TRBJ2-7,CAWSDGQYEQYF,TGTGCCTGGAGCGACGGACAGTACGAGCAGTACTTC
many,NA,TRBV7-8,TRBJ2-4,CASSFLTDGEQYF,TGTGCCAGCAGCTTTTTAACGGACGGTGAGCAGTACTTC
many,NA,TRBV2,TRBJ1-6,CASSEQGLNSPLHF,TGTGCCAGCAGTGAACAGGGGCTGAATTCACCCCTCCACTTT
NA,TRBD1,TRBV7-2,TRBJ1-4,CASSQQGVGEKLFF,TGTGCCAGCAGCCAACAGGGGGTCGGAGAAAAACTGTTTTTT
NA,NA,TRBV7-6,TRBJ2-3,CASSHGGSTDTQYF,TGTGCCAGCAGCCACGGGGGCAGCACAGATACGCAGTATTTT
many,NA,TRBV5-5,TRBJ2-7,CASSAVSGAYEQYF,TGTGCCAGCAGCGCCGTCTCGGGGGCGTACGAGCAGTACTTC
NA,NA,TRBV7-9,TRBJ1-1,CASSPWSLFTEAFF,TGTGCCAGCAGCCCCTGGTCCCTTTTCACTGAAGCTTTCTTT
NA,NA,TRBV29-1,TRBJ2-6,CSVRRSGANVLTF,TGCAGCGTGCGGAGGTCTGGGGCCAACGTCCTGACTTTC
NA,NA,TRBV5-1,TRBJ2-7,CASSPNPRGYEQYF,TGCGCCAGCAGCCCTAATCCCCGGGGCTACGAGCAGTACTTC
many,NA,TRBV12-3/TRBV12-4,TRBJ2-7,CASSLVGQLSSYEQYF,TGTGCCAGCAGTTTAGTAGGGCAGCTCTCCTCCTACGAGCAGTACTTC
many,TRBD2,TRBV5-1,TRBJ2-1,CASSLETRGGSYNEQFF,TGCGCCAGCAGCTTGGAGACCCGGGGGGGCTCCTACAATGAGCAGTTCTTC
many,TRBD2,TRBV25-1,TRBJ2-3,CASSGTSGGTDTQYF,TGTGCCAGCAGTGGGACTAGCGGGGGCACAGATACGCAGTATTTT
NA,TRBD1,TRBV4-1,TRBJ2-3,CASSHLGQGVSTDTQYF,TGCGCCAGCAGCCACCTAGGACAGGGGGTTAGCACAGATACGCAGTATTTT
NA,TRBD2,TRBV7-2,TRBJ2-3,CASTLRTSGIADTQYF,TGTGCCAGCACGTTAAGGACTAGCGGGATCGCAGATACGCAGTATTTT
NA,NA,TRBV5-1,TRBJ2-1,CASSLGIWSFEGYEQFF,TGCGCCAGCAGCTTGGGAATATGGTCTTTCGAAGGGTACGAGCAGTTCTTC
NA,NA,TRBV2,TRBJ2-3,CASSVSRTQYF,TGTGCCAGCAGTGTCTCACGAACGCAGTATTTT